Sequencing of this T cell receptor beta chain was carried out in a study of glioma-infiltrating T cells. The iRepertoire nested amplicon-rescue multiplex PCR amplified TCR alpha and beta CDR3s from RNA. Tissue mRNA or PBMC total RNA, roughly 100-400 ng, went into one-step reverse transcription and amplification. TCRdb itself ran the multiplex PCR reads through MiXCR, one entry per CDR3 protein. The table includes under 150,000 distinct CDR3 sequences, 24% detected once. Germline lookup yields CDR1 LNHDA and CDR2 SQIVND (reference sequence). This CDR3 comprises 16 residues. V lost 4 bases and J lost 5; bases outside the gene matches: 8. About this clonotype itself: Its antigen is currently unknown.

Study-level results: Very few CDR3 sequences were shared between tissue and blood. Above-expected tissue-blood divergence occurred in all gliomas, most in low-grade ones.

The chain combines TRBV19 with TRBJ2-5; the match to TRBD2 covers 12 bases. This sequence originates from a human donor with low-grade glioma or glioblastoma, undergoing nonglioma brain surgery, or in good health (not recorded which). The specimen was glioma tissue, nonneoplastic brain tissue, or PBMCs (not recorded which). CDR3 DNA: TGTGCCAGTAGTAATCCTAGCGGGGGGGGCACGGAGACCCAGTACTTC. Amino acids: CASSNPSGGGTETQYF. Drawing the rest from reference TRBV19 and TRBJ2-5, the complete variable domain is DGGITQSPKYLFRKEGQNVTLSCEQNLNHDAMYWYRQDPGQGLRLIYYSQIVNDFQKGDIAEGYSVSREKKESFPLTVTSAQKNPTAFYLCASSNPSGGGTETQYFGPGTRLLVL.